The 5 T cell receptor beta chains below all came from one sample that was sequenced in a study of shared clonotypes between healthy human individuals. CD45RO-negative CD8 cells positively selected for CCR7 made up the naive population, which excluded terminally differentiated effector memory CD45RA+ cells. Using immunoSEQ multiplex PCR, the repertoire was profiled, and TCRdb retains in-frame clones only, with some absent. The sample consists of approximately 840,000 clones, 96% of them appearing once. The sequenced sample was naive CD8+ T cells sorted from blood. Source of these receptors: a man aged 30 to 45 in good health.

The chain combines TRBV9 with TRBJ2-7; 8 bases fit TRBD1. The length of the CDR3 is 14 residues. CDR1 SGDLS and CDR2 YYNGEE come from the germline V gene. V dropped 5 bases and J dropped 4; count of bases not matched to a gene: 8. CDR3 sequence: CASSVTGERYEQYF. CDR3 DNA: TGTGCCAGCAGTGTGACAGGGGAGAGATACGAGCAGTACTTC.

The chain employs TRBV20-1 and TRBJ2-1; D remains unclear. CDR1 is DFQATT and CDR2 is SNEGSKA in the germline V gene (reference sequence). The CDR3 is made up of 10 amino acids. Trimming removed 5 bases at V and 5 bases at J, with 4 bases between. The CDR3 DNA reads as TGCAGTGCTTATAACAATGAGCAGTTCTTC. Translating gives CSAYNNEQFF.

The chain uses TRBV28 and TRBJ1-2; D possibly corresponds to TRBD1 (6 bases). The CDR3 spans 17 residues. Trimming removed 6 bases from V and 0 bases from J, with 20 bases in between. Germline V gives CDR1 MDHEN, CDR2 SYDVKM. The CDR3 bases are TGTGCCAGCAGGGGGGCTTTCTTGCAGGACCCTAACTATGGCTACACCTTC. Protein: CASRGAFLQDPNYGYTF.

J is TRBJ1-5 and V is TRBV19, with a tentative D call TRBD1 (5 bases). CDR3 length: 17 residues. CDR1 LNHDA and CDR2 SQIVND come from the germline V gene (reference sequence). Trimming took 3 bases from V and 0 from J, leaving 15 bases between them. CDR3 sequence: CASSIWGKQYSNQPQHF. CDR3 sequence (DNA): TGTGCCAGTAGTATCTGGGGGAAACAATATAGCAATCAGCCCCAGCATTTT.

This sequence joins TRBV29-1 and TRBJ2-4; D is unresolved. V lost 6 bases, J lost 2 bases, and 11 bases lay in between. Per germline, CDR1 SQVTM and CDR2 ANQGSEA. The CDR3 has 13 amino acids. The CDR3 spells CSVRSLSKNIQYF. DNA of the CDR3: TGCAGCGTCAGGTCGCTGTCCAAAAACATTCAGTACTTC.